What follows are 26 T cell receptor beta chains derived from one specimen sequenced in a study of molecular identifiers for immune sequencing clone quantification. TCRdb reprocessed the PCR reads via MiXCR and lists one record per CDR3 protein. The sample contains approximately 670,000 distinct CDR3 sequences, 20% of which appear only once. Sequenced input: naive CD8+ T cells from blood, with Jurkat cell RNA spiked in. The subset is: FACS-sorted CD8+CD4-CCR7+CD45RA+ naive T cells. These receptors were obtained from a human donor in good health. Some libraries in this study had Jurkat cell RNA spiked in.

In its sample, this clonotype was seen many times. The gene calls are TRBV5-6 and TRBJ1-1; a possible D gene is TRBD1 (6 bases). In germline, CDR1 is SGHDT, CDR2 YYEEEE. V was shortened by 6 bases and J by 0 bases, with 18 bases between the two germline ends. The CDR3 covers 16 residues. The CDR3 nucleotides read TGTGCCAGCACCCCCGGAGGGGGGAACATGAACACTGAAGCTTTCTTT. Encoded protein: CASTPGGGNMNTEAFF. The full variable domain, with the rest looked up from reference TRBV5-6 and TRBJ1-1, is DAGVTQSPTHLIKTRGQQVTLRCSPKSGHDTVSWYQQALGQGPQFIFQYYEEEERQRGNFPDRFSGHQFPNYSSELNVNALLLGDSALYLCASTPGGGNMNTEAFFGQGTRLTVV.

At least ten counts were recorded for this clonotype. The V and J genes are TRBV9 and TRBJ2-7; 14 bases line up with TRBD2. The germline CDR1 and CDR2 sequences are SGDLS and YYNGEE. The V segment lost 0 bases and the J segment 4 bases; nucleotides outside the gene matches: 0. This CDR3 is 15 amino acids long. CDR3 nucleotide sequence: TGTGCCAGCAGCGTAGGACTAGCGGGAGGGTACGAGCAGTACTTC. It codes for CASSVGLAGGYEQYF.

For this clonotype: A junction end diverges from the germline sequence, so it may reflect a read error. The chain recombines TRBV12-3 or TRBV12-4 with TRBJ2-7, with D hard to call. This CDR3 contains 13 residues. The CDR3 protein is CASSLGPTYGQYF. DNA of the CDR3: TGTGCCAGCAGTCTCGGACCGACCTACGGGCAGTACTTC.

With regard to this clonotype: This clone may be a read error of a much larger clone one base away. The gene calls are TRBV4-2 and TRBJ2-1; 7 positions match TRBD2. Germline trimming cut 10 bases from V and 4 bases from J; bases unmatched to any gene: 7. Germline CDR1 reads LGHNA; CDR2 reads YNFKEQ. The CDR3 has 13 residues. CDR3 sequence (DNA): TGTGCCACGGCGCCTAGCGGATACAATGAGCAGTTCTTC. Its protein product is CATAPSGYNEQFF.

This clonotype was observed at least ten times. V is TRBV6-2 or TRBV6-3 and J is TRBJ2-5; tentative D call: TRBD1 (5 bases). Trimming removed 0 bases at V and 4 bases at J, with 12 bases between. The CDR3 is 15 amino acids. The germline V gene encodes CDR1 MNHEY and CDR2 SVGEGT. CDR3 nucleotides: TGTGCCAGCAGTTACTCAGGCGGTACAGGAGAGACCCAGTACTTC. Its protein product is CASSYSGGTGETQYF.

About this clonotype itself: Since a much larger clone is just one base distant, this may be a read error. The chain uses TRBV20-1 and TRBJ2-7; D is perhaps TRBD1 or TRBD2 (5 bases each). V gave up 4 bases and J gave up 6 bases, with 10 bases separating them. The CDR3 spans 11 residues. Germline lookup yields CDR1 DFQATT and CDR2 SNEGSKA (reference sequence). For the CDR3, the DNA is TGCAGTGCTAAGGCCGGGGCCGAGCAGTACTTC. Its translation is CSAKAGAEQYF.

This clonotype was picked up many times. V and J are TRBV6-5 and TRBJ1-2; TRBD1 agrees at 7 bases. The CDR3 spans 15 residues. The germline gives CDR1 MNHEY, CDR2 SVGAGI. The J segment lost 6 bases and the V segment lost 0 bases, leaving 7 bases of the junction unmatched. As DNA, the CDR3 is TGTGCCAGCAGTTACTCCGGGGAGGGGGCCGATGGCTACACCTTC. Its translation is CASSYSGEGADGYTF.

The V gene is TRBV7-9, the J gene TRBJ1-4; 8 bases fit TRBD1. Germline V gives CDR1 SEHNR, CDR2 FQNEAQ (reference sequence). J was trimmed by 14 bases and V by 5 bases; bases with no gene match: 7. This CDR3 comprises 12 residues. The CDR3 coding sequence is TGTGCCAGCAGCGGAACAGGGGGGTTCCTGTTTTTT. The encoded protein is CASSGTGGFLFF.

Only a few counts were recorded for this clonotype. This chain joins TRBV2 and TRBJ2-2, with 8 bases matching TRBD1. The CDR3 consists of 13 residues. Germline V gene sequence: CDR1 SNHLY, CDR2 FYNNEI. CDR3 sequence reads: CASDRGNTGELFF. The CDR3 nucleotides are TGTGCGAGCGACAGGGGGAACACCGGGGAGCTGTTTTTT.

This clonotype was observed at least ten times. The chain joins TRBV6-2 or TRBV6-3 to TRBJ2-3; D ambiguous. This CDR3 contains 14 residues. Germline V gene data show CDR1 as MNHEY and CDR2 as SVGEGT. V shed 0 bases and J shed 4 bases, with 8 bases lying between them. The CDR3 bases are TGTGCCAGCAGTTACTCGATTGTTGCAGATACGCAGTATTTT. Translated, it gives CASSYSIVADTQYF.

The chain joins TRBV24-1 to TRBJ2-1; 7 bases match TRBD1. Germline V lookup: CDR1 KGHDR, CDR2 SFDVKD. This CDR3 is 16 amino acids long. V lost 6 bases to trimming and J lost 0 bases; unmatched junction nucleotides: 7. CDR3 nucleotides: TGTGCCACCAGTACTCGGGACAGTAGCTCCTACAATGAGCAGTTCTTC. Translation gives CATSTRDSSSYNEQFF.

J is TRBJ1-5 and V is TRBV30; a possible D gene is TRBD1 (6 bases). The CDR3 covers 13 residues. Germline V gene data show CDR1 as GTSNPN and CDR2 as SVGIG (reference sequence). V was clipped by 3 bases and J by 6 bases, with 12 bases between them. CDR3 amino acids: CAWSGQSGQPQHF. DNA of the CDR3: TGTGCCTGGAGCGGACAGTCAGGTCAGCCCCAGCATTTT.

This clonotype was seen more than once but under ten times. Being one base from a much bigger clone, this may be a read error. The chain employs TRBV29-1 and TRBJ1-2; 10 bases line up with TRBD1. Per germline, CDR1 SQVTM and CDR2 ANQGSEA. The CDR3 has 18 residues. CDR3 protein: CGVGPRTGGTLDPYGYTF. The DNA for the CDR3 is TGCGGCGTGGGGCCTAGGACAGGGGGGACCCTGGACCCTTATGGCTACACCTTC. Full variable domain (missing parts from reference TRBV29-1 and TRBJ1-2): SAVISQKPSRDICQRGTSLTIQCQVDSQVTMMFWYRQQPGQSLTLIATANQGSEATYESGFVIDKFPISRPNLTFSTLTVSNMSPEDSSIYLCGVGPRTGGTLDPYGYTFGSGTRLTVV.

This clonotype was found many times. The chain combines TRBV7-2 with TRBJ2-5, with D unclear. V was shortened by 11 bases and J by 2 bases, with 12 bases between the two germline ends. CDR3 length equals 12 residues. Germline V CDR1 and CDR2: SGHTA, FQGNSA. CDR3 protein: CACSGLQETQYF. CDR3 sequence (DNA): TGTGCCTGCTCCGGGCTTCAAGAGACCCAGTACTTC.

Worth noting for this clonotype: This may stem from a read error, because a much larger clone lies one nucleotide away. The chain uses TRBV9 and TRBJ2-7; perhaps TRBD1 as D (6 bases). The CDR3 loop spans 15 amino acids. Germline assignment: CDR1 SGDLS and CDR2 YYNGEE. CDR3 bases: TGTGCCAGCAGCCAGGACAGTGGGAGCTCCTACGAGCAGCACTTC. Its translation: CASSQDSGSSYEQHF.

The CDR3 DNA sequence: TGTGCCAGCAGTTCTATCACCGGGACAGAGCACTATGGCTACACCTTC. As protein: CASSSITGTEHYGYTF. The chain joins TRBV27 to TRBJ1-2; 7 bases line up with TRBD1. Trimming took 4 bases from V and 3 from J; bases not matched to a gene: 11. The CDR3 covers 16 residues. CDR1 and CDR2 (germline): MNHEY, SMNVEV (reference sequence).

J is TRBJ2-2 and V is TRBV30; TRBD2 aligns across 12 bases. Trimming removed 1 base from V and 4 bases from J; junction bases left unmatched: 1. Germline V gene lookup returns CDR1 GTSNPN and CDR2 SVGIG (reference sequence). There are 15 residues in the CDR3. The CDR3 DNA reads TGTGCCTGGAGTGCTAGCGGGAGGGCCACCGGGGAGCTGTTTTTT. This gives the protein CAWSASGRATGELFF. Based on the CDR3 plus reference TRBV30 and TRBJ2-2, the full variable domain is SQTIHQWPATLVQPVGSPLSLECTVEGTSNPNLYWYRQAAGRGLQLLFYSVGIGQISSEVPQNLSASRPQDRQFILSSKKLLLSDSGFYLCAWSASGRATGELFFGEGSRLTVL.

Many counts were recorded for this clonotype. The chain links TRBV10-3 to TRBJ1-5; perhaps TRBD1 as D (5 bases). The CDR3 runs to 14 residues. The germline gives CDR1 ENHRY, CDR2 SYGVKD. Deletions cut 4 bases from V and 6 bases from J, with 13 bases between. For the CDR3, the DNA is TGTGCCATCAGTGTGGGACTAACTGTTCAGCCCCAGCATTTT. Translation: CAISVGLTVQPQHF.

This clonotype was detected only a few times. The V call is TRBV19, the J call TRBJ2-3; D not certain. Trimming cost V 7 bases and J 1 base, with 15 bases left between them. This CDR3 has 15 amino acids. Germline V lookup: CDR1 LNHDA, CDR2 SQIVND (reference sequence). CDR3 amino acids: CASIRTARGTDTQYF. DNA for the CDR3: TGTGCCAGTATTCGGACGGCAAGGGGCACAGATACGCAGTATTTT. Full variable domain (outside the CDR3, taken from reference TRBV19 and TRBJ2-3): DGGITQSPKYLFRKEGQNVTLSCEQNLNHDAMYWYRQDPGQGLRLIYYSQIVNDFQKGDIAEGYSVSREKKESFPLTVTSAQKNPTAFYLCASIRTARGTDTQYFGPGTRLTVL.

V and J are TRBV4-3 and TRBJ2-7; 10 nucleotides line up with TRBD2. CDR3 size: 16 residues. Germline lookup yields CDR1 LGHNA and CDR2 YSLEER. Trimming took 1 base from V and 2 from J; bases not matched to a gene: 5. The CDR3 reads CASSQGITSGAYEQYF. DNA of the CDR3: TGCGCCAGCAGCCAAGGAATCACTAGCGGGGCCTACGAGCAGTACTTC.

As for this clonotype: A much larger clone differs from this one at a single base, so this may be a read error. V gene TRBV13 combines with J gene TRBJ1-1, with 9 positions matching TRBD1. The CDR3 spans 15 residues. CDR1 is PRHDT, CDR2 FYEKMQ, per germline (reference sequence). The CDR3 nucleotides are TGTGCCAGCAGCCAAAGGGGACAGGGAAACACTGATGCTTTCTTT. Its translation is CASSQRGQGNTDAFF.

Only one count was recorded for this clonotype. The rearrangement joins TRBV7-9 to TRBJ2-7, with 9 bases lining up with TRBD1. This CDR3 has 15 residues. V shed 5 bases and J 8 bases; nucleotides not matched to a gene: 13. CDR1 SEHNR and CDR2 FQNEAQ come from the germline V gene (reference sequence). The CDR3 sequence is CASSPAGTGFGQQYF. CDR3 coding DNA: TGTGCCAGCAGCCCGGCTGGGACAGGGTTCGGCCAGCAGTACTTC.

This clonotype was observed many times. This sequence joins TRBV28 and TRBJ2-3, with D perhaps TRBD1 (6 bases). The CDR3 loop spans 14 amino acids. V gave up 7 bases and J gave up 2 bases, with 13 bases separating them. Germline-derived CDR1 and CDR2 are MDHEN and SYDVKM. CDR3 nucleotides: TGTGCCAGCACCTCGAAGGGGGTCACAGATACGCAGTATTTT. Protein sequence: CASTSKGVTDTQYF. Full variable domain (remainder filled in from reference TRBV28 and TRBJ2-3): DVKVTQSSRYLVKRTGEKVFLECVQDMDHENMFWYRQDPGLGLRLIYFSYDVKMKEKGDIPEGYSVSREKKERFSLILESASTNQTSMYLCASTSKGVTDTQYFGPGTRLTVL.

This clonotype was counted at least ten times. The chain recombines TRBV20-1 with TRBJ2-1, with TRBD1 identical over 11 bases. The CDR3 runs 15 residues. J was trimmed by 14 bases and V by 4 bases; bases with no gene match: 16. Germline CDR1 is DFQATT and CDR2 is SNEGSKA (reference sequence). The CDR3 is CSATDIGQGAFKKFF. CDR3 coding DNA: TGCAGTGCTACAGATATTGGACAGGGGGCGTTTAAGAAGTTCTTC.

This chain joins TRBV28 and TRBJ1-1, with 11 bases fitting TRBD1. The CDR3 spans 17 residues. Germline-derived CDR1 and CDR2 are MDHEN and SYDVKM. V gave up 3 bases and J gave up 4 bases; unmatched junction bases: 10. The CDR3 DNA follows: TGTGCCAGCAGTTTTAAACCGGGACAGGGGGAGGGCACTGAAGCTTTCTTT. Its translation is CASSFKPGQGEGTEAFF. The entire variable domain, with the rest obtained from reference TRBV28 and TRBJ1-1, is as follows: DVKVTQSSRYLVKRTGEKVFLECVQDMDHENMFWYRQDPGLGLRLIYFSYDVKMKEKGDIPEGYSVSREKKERFSLILESASTNQTSMYLCASSFKPGQGEGTEAFFGQGTRLTVV.

This clonotype was detected only a few times. The chain carries TRBV15 and TRBJ2-1; 10 bases align to TRBD1. CDR1 is LNHNV, CDR2 YYDKDF, per germline (reference sequence). The trim removed 5 bases at V and 3 bases at J, leaving 4 bases unmatched. The CDR3 is 15 amino acids. The CDR3 sequence: CATSARDRGYNEQFF. The CDR3 nucleotides are TGTGCCACCAGCGCCCGGGACAGGGGCTACAATGAGCAGTTCTTC.